This paragraph covers one T cell receptor beta chain sequence. No antigen is known for it. Researchers ran the PCR with 60 Vbeta and 13 Jbeta primers. Per the authors' pipeline: In a later analysis, around 12 million of some 80 million unique beta chains occurred in at least two donors. The assay was immunoSEQ multiplex PCR, and TCRdb's table has in-frame clones only and misses some. The V and J calls and clone size come from that table; D and trimming were worked out from the DNA. The sample yields about 170,000 clones, approximately 67% seen once. These data come from a study of cytomegalovirus exposure and HLA in healthy donors. General study points: The investigators catalogued 150 or so TCR beta chains as cytomegalovirus-associated.

V dropped 0 bases and J dropped 9 bases, with 24 bases sitting between them. CDR1 and CDR2 (germline): SGHTA, FQGNSA. The CDR3 length is 18 residues. Material for sequencing was PBMCs. The gene calls are TRBV7-2 and TRBJ2-1; maybe TRBD2 (5 bases). The sequence came from a man aged 35-49 years in good health and CMV-seronegative. CDR3 region: CASSLAHGSVGIVGEQFF. The DNA for the CDR3 is TGTGCCAGCAGCTTAGCGCATGGTAGCGTGGGAATCGTAGGTGAGCAGTTCTTC.